A single T cell receptor (beta chain) is shown here with its context. The sample comes from a study of blood T cell repertoires in COVID-19. About the research overall: T cells, B-cell-depleted T cells, or PBMCs supplied cDNA or gDNA.

TCRdb keeps only in-frame clones here, not all; method: immunoSEQ multiplex PCR. Of 380,000 or so clones listed, 65% to 90% are singletons. The V and J ends lost 2 bases and 5 bases respectively, with 6 bases between them. Germline V gives CDR1 KGHSH, CDR2 LQKENI. The CDR3 consists of 12 residues. Seattle enrolled patients during active infection and tracked them longitudinally. This clonotype was sampled from a woman between 55 and 75 years old with COVID-19, enrolled during active disease. The genes are TRBV18 and TRBJ2-5; D is undetermined. Sample: peripheral blood. The DNA of the CDR3 is TGTGCCAGCTCACCAACGAGCGAGACCCAGTACTTC. It codes for CASSPTSETQYF.